Listed here are 6 T cell receptor beta chains from one sample, sequenced in a study of T cells after posttransplantation cyclophosphamide. Repertoires were generated with immunoSEQ multiplex PCR, while TCRdb's copy carries only in-frame clones and drops some. This repertoire lists under 1,500 clones without singletons; roughly two fifths sits in the top ten. Cyclophosphamide on days +3 and +4 followed busulfan-fludarabine conditioning and a marrow graft. Sequences were derived from PBMCs, sampled 84 days after allogeneic stem cell transplant with posttransplant cyclophosphamide. The source is a male patient aged 30 to 40 who received an allogeneic stem cell transplant from a related donor, was CMV-positive, and had no GVHD. T cells may partly derive from the graft donor.

In this sample, this clone turned up many times. The chain uses TRBV29-1 and TRBJ1-1, with 7 bases that match TRBD1. In germline, CDR1 is SQVTM, CDR2 ANQGSEA. CDR3 length equals 14 residues. Trimming cost V 4 bases and J 1 base; bases outside gene matches: 6. CDR3 sequence (DNA): TGCAGCGTTGTGGCGGGACAGCGGAACACTGAAGCTTTCTTT. Residues: CSVVAGQRNTEAFF.

In its sample, this clone ranks as medium-sized. The chain combines TRBV18 with TRBJ2-1; 8 bases agree with TRBD1. V dropped 3 bases and J dropped 6; count of bases not matched to a gene: 7. Looked up from germline, CDR1 is KGHSH and CDR2 is LQKENI. The CDR3 has 15 residues. The chain's CDR3 is CASSPRSGGVNEQFF. DNA of the CDR3: TGTGCCAGCTCACCCCGGTCAGGGGGCGTCAATGAGCAGTTCTTC.

In its sample, this clone is medium-sized. V and J are TRBV6-1 and TRBJ2-5; 10 bases fit TRBD2. The CDR3 has 14 residues. The J segment lost 3 bases and the V segment lost 6 bases, leaving 4 bases of the junction unmatched. Germline CDR1 reads MNHNS; CDR2 reads SASEGT. The DNA of the CDR3 is TGTGCCAGCAGACGTACTAGCGGGAAAGAGACCCAGTACTTC. Its protein is CASRRTSGKETQYF.

This clone qualifies as medium-sized. This chain joins TRBV7-3 and TRBJ2-2; 8 nucleotides agree with TRBD1. Germline-derived CDR1 and CDR2 are SGHTA and FQGTGA. This CDR3 has 14 amino acids. The trim removed 5 bases at V and 4 bases at J, leaving 3 bases unmatched. The CDR3 nucleotides read TGTGCCAGCAGCCGTGGGACAGGCACCGGGGAGCTGTTTTTT. Translation gives CASSRGTGTGELFF. The variable domain in full, completed from reference TRBV7-3 and TRBJ2-2, reads GAGVSQTPSNKVTEKGKYVELRCDPISGHTALYWYRQSLGQGPEFLIYFQGTGAADDSGLPNDRFFAVRPEGSVSTLKIQRTERGDSAVYLCASSRGTGTGELFFGEGSRLTVL.

This clone showed up many times. The chain joins TRBV15 to TRBJ2-7, with 8 bases lining up with TRBD1. The CDR3 is made up of 15 amino acids. Germline CDR1 is LNHNV and CDR2 is YYDKDF (reference sequence). J gave up 2 bases and V 5 bases, and 8 bases lay outside the gene matches. The DNA for the CDR3 is TGTGCCACCAGCTCCCGGGACAGGAGTGCCTACGAGCAGTACTTC. Its protein is CATSSRDRSAYEQYF.

This clone was counted many times. This chain joins TRBV7-3 and TRBJ1-1, with D possibly TRBD1 on 6 matching bases. The CDR3 is 13 amino acids. The germline CDR1 and CDR2 sequences are SGHTA and FQGTGA. V was shortened by 5 bases and J by 4 bases, with 11 bases between the two germline ends. CDR3 sequence: CASSRQVGTEAFF. CDR3 DNA sequence: TGTGCCAGCAGCAGACAGGTCGGCACTGAAGCTTTCTTT.